This T cell receptor beta chain was obtained from a study of metastatic and nonmetastatic thyroid tumors. TCRdb re-called clones from the PCR reads using MiXCR. The sample lists roughly 8,000 clones; 20% to 30% were seen once. Not a single patient had been given any form of treatment at any point before undergoing thyroid surgery. Trimming removed 1 base from V and 15 bases from J, with 13 bases in between. There are 12 residues in the CDR3. Germline assignment: CDR1 SGHAT and CDR2 FQNNGV. The V call is TRBV11-2, the J call TRBJ2-1, with D perhaps matching TRBD2 (6 bases). This clonotype originated in a female donor with papillary thyroid cancer or a benign thyroid nodule (not recorded which). Some clones in this sample may be carry-over from other donors' samples. The sample comprised adjacent normal tissue. CDR3 in amino acids: CASSLGFAGTFF. CDR3 coding DNA: TGTGCCAGCAGCTTAGGTTTTGCGGGGACGTTCTTC.